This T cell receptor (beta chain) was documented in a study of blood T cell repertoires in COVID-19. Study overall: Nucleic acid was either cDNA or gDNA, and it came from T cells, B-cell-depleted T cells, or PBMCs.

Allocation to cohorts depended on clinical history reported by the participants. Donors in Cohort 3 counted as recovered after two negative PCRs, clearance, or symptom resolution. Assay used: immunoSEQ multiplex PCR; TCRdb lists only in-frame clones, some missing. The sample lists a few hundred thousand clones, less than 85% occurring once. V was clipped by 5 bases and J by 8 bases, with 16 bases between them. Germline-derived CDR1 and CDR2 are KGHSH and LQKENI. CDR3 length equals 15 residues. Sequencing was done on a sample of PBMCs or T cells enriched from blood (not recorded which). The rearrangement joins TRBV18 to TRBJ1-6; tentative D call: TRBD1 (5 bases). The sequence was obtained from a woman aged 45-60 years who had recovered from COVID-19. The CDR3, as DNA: TGTGCCAGCTCAGCGGGACTGCCTTTCGATTCACCCCTCCACTTT. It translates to CASSAGLPFDSPLHF.